The 20 T cell receptor beta chains below come from one sample, sequenced in a study of PD-L1 blockade in urothelial cancer. TCRdb keeps only in-frame clones here, not all; method: immunoSEQ multiplex PCR. This sample has fewer than 85,000 clones; about 90% occur once, and the top ten carry roughly 10%. The time point here: peripheral blood 6 weeks after treatment start. The material was PBMCs, obtained around atezolizumab (anti-PD-L1) treatment. Receptors originate from a man in his 60s with urothelial cancer.

The chain couples TRBV4-2 to TRBJ1-2; perhaps TRBD1 as D (6 bases). The CDR3 extends over 16 amino acids. V was trimmed by 3 bases and J by 5 bases, leaving 19 bases between them. The V gene's germline CDR1 is LGHNA and CDR2 YNFKEQ. The CDR3 coding sequence is TGTGCCAGCAGCCAGGGGGACATCCGGGAAGGTTATGGCTACACCTTC. Its protein product is CASSQGDIREGYGYTF.

This clone was seen only once. V gene TRBV13 combines with J gene TRBJ2-6; no clear D. Per the germline V gene, CDR1 is PRHDT and CDR2 is FYEKMQ (reference sequence). The CDR3 is 15 amino acids. Deletions cut 4 bases from V and 1 base from J, with 8 bases between. CDR3 DNA: TGTGCCAGCAGCTACACAGAGTCTGGGGCCAACGTCCTGACTTTC. Its translation: CASSYTESGANVLTF.

CDR3 coding DNA: TGTGCCAGTAGTATAGGGCAGACTGATACCTATGGCTACACCTTC. Translating it yields CASSIGQTDTYGYTF. This chain joins TRBV19 and TRBJ1-2; no definite D call. The CDR3 extends over 15 amino acids. The germline CDR1 and CDR2 sequences are LNHDA and SQIVND (reference sequence). The V and J ends lost 1 base and 4 bases respectively, with 13 bases between them.

This clone was seen a single time. The chain combines TRBV5-4 with TRBJ2-7; D is uncertain. CDR1 and CDR2 (germline): SGHNT, YYREEE (reference sequence). The V and J ends lost 5 bases and 2 bases respectively, with 14 bases between them. This CDR3 comprises 14 residues. The CDR3 is CASRSSGSPYEQYF. In DNA, the CDR3 is TGTGCCAGCAGGTCCTCGGGTTCCCCCTACGAGCAGTACTTC.

This clone was seen only once. The chain employs TRBV29-1 and TRBJ2-7; 9 bases are shared with TRBD1. Unmatched junction bases numbered 5, after V lost 4 bases and J lost 1 base. The germline V gene has CDR1 SQVTM and CDR2 ANQGSEA. CDR3 size: 14 residues. DNA of the CDR3: TGCAGCGTTGCTCGGACAGGGGTATCCTACGAGCAGTACTTC. Protein: CSVARTGVSYEQYF.

Note on this clone: Other nucleotide sequences from this sample produce the same CDR3. V usage is TRBV5-1 and J usage is TRBJ2-7; TRBD2 agrees at 11 bases. J was trimmed by 4 bases and V by 1 base; bases with no gene match: 1. CDR1 and CDR2 from the germline V gene are SGHRS and YFSETQ. This CDR3 has 14 residues. CDR3 protein: CASSLTSGSYEQYF. The CDR3 region has the DNA TGCGCCAGCAGCTTGACTAGCGGGAGTTACGAGCAGTACTTC.

This clone was picked up one time. DNA of the CDR3: TGTGCCAGCGAGGACACCAAATTCGGCACCGGGGAGCTGTTTTTT. Its protein is CASEDTKFGTGELFF. The V gene is TRBV2, the J gene TRBJ2-2; a weak D match, TRBD1 (5 bases). Germline V gene data show CDR1 as SNHLY and CDR2 as FYNNEI. This CDR3 has 15 residues. Trimming left V 8 bases short and J 4 bases short, with 17 bases between.

The chain carries TRBV7-2 and TRBJ1-2; 8 bases fit TRBD1. Unmatched junction bases numbered 9, after V lost 3 bases and J lost 6 bases. Germline V lookup: CDR1 SGHTA, CDR2 FQGNSA. This CDR3 comprises 15 residues. Written as DNA, the CDR3 is TGTGCCAGCAGCTTTCCCGCGACAGGGGACGATGGCTACACCTTC. Its translation: CASSFPATGDDGYTF. Full variable domain (missing parts from reference TRBV7-2 and TRBJ1-2): GAGVSQSPSNKVTEKGKDVELRCDPISGHTALYWYRQSLGQGLEFLIYFQGNSAPDKSGLPSDRFSAERTGGSVSTLTIQRTQQEDSAVYLCASSFPATGDDGYTFGSGTRLTVV.

The chain joins TRBV2 to TRBJ2-7, with 8 bases aligning to TRBD2. The trim removed 3 bases at V and 2 bases at J, leaving 3 bases unmatched. Looked up from germline, CDR1 is SNHLY and CDR2 is FYNNEI. The CDR3 has 14 residues. As DNA, the CDR3 is TGTGCCAGCAGTGATGCGGGAGGTACCTACGAGCAGTACTTC. This encodes CASSDAGGTYEQYF. Full variable domain (rest looked up from reference TRBV2 and TRBJ2-7): EPEVTQTPSHQVTQMGQEVILRCVPISNHLYFYWYRQILGQKVEFLVSFYNNEISEKSEIFDDQFSVERPDGSNFTLKIRSTKLEDSAMYFCASSDAGGTYEQYFGPGTRLTVT.

The chain uses TRBV30 and TRBJ2-2; the D gene is possibly TRBD2 (6 bases). The CDR3 has 14 amino acids. Germline V gene lookup returns CDR1 GTSNPN and CDR2 SVGIG (reference sequence). V lost 5 bases and J 1 base, leaving 11 bases between the germline ends. CDR3 region: CAWGGTVNTGELFF. The CDR3 DNA sequence: TGTGCCTGGGGAGGGACGGTGAACACCGGGGAGCTGTTTTTT.

V is TRBV30 and J is TRBJ1-3; D might be TRBD1 (6 bases). The CDR3 runs to 16 residues. Deletions cut 3 bases from V and 0 bases from J, with 15 bases between. Germline loops: CDR1 GTSNPN, CDR2 SVGIG (reference sequence). In DNA form, the CDR3 reads TGTGCCTGGAGCAAACTTCCGACAGGCTCTGGAAACACCATATATTTT. The encoded protein is CAWSKLPTGSGNTIYF.

The chain carries TRBV5-1 and TRBJ2-1; TRBD2 agrees at 8 bases. The germline V gene has CDR1 SGHRS and CDR2 YFSETQ. Unmatched junction bases numbered 1, after V lost 4 bases and J lost 7 bases. This CDR3 spans 12 amino acids. The DNA for the CDR3 is TGCGCCAGCAGCCCGGGGGGGAATGAGCAGTTCTTC. It specifies CASSPGGNEQFF.

V usage is TRBV10-3 and J usage is TRBJ1-2, with TRBD1 as a possible D gene (6 bases). Trimming took 0 bases from V and 6 from J, leaving 14 bases between them. The germline V gene encodes CDR1 ENHRY and CDR2 SYGVKD. The CDR3 consists of 15 residues. The CDR3 coding sequence is TGTGCCATCAGTGAGTCAGAACAGGGTTCAAATGGCTACACCTTC. Translation: CAISESEQGSNGYTF.

In DNA form, the CDR3 reads TGTGCCAGCGCCAGGGCGGGGGGGCAAGATACGCAGTATTTT. Amino acid sequence: CASARAGGQDTQYF. The chain links TRBV6-5 to TRBJ2-3; TRBD2 matches 9 bases. The ends lost 8 bases at V and 5 bases at J; junction bases unmatched: 8. This CDR3 comprises 14 residues. Germline CDR1 and CDR2: MNHEY and SVGAGI.

The chain employs TRBV19 and TRBJ1-2, with 9 nucleotides matching TRBD1. CDR3 length: 15 amino acids. Trimming removed 1 base from V and 5 bases from J; junction bases left unmatched: 5. Germline CDR1 and CDR2: LNHDA and SQIVND (reference sequence). CDR3 DNA sequence: TGTGCCAGTAGTATAGCCGGGACAGGGTCGTATGGCTACACCTTC. As protein: CASSIAGTGSYGYTF.

The J gene is TRBJ1-4, the V gene TRBV5-1; D is uncertain. Deletions cut 0 bases from V and 8 bases from J, with 14 bases between. Germline V gives CDR1 SGHRS, CDR2 YFSETQ. The CDR3 sequence is 15 residues long. CDR3 DNA sequence: TGCGCCAGCAGCTTGGCCGGAGCAGCTGGCGAAAAACTGTTTTTT. Encoded protein: CASSLAGAAGEKLFF.

V is TRBV9 and J is TRBJ1-1, with 7 bases identical to TRBD1. V lost 0 bases, J lost 5 bases, and 16 bases stayed unmatched. Germline V CDR1 and CDR2: SGDLS, YYNGEE. The CDR3 length is 18 residues. The CDR3 reads CASSVGIMLGGARTEAFF. The CDR3 region has the DNA TGTGCCAGCAGCGTAGGGATCATGTTAGGGGGCGCGAGAACTGAAGCTTTCTTT.

V usage is TRBV19 and J usage is TRBJ2-4; 7 bases agree with TRBD1. This CDR3 contains 15 residues. J gave up 3 bases and V 5 bases, and 7 bases lay outside the gene matches. The V gene's germline CDR1 is LNHDA and CDR2 SQIVND (reference sequence). CDR3 DNA sequence: TGTGCCAGTAGTGATAGCAGGGGGTTCAAAAACATTCAGTACTTC. Residues: CASSDSRGFKNIQYF.

CDR3: CASSRETGSNTGELFF. The CDR3 DNA reads TGTGCCAGTAGTAGGGAGACAGGATCGAACACCGGGGAGCTGTTTTTT. The rearrangement links TRBV19 to TRBJ2-2, with D perhaps matching TRBD1 (6 bases). V lost 4 bases and J lost 0, with 12 bases in between. Germline V gene lookup returns CDR1 LNHDA and CDR2 SQIVND (reference sequence). The CDR3 is 16 residues long.

The J gene is TRBJ2-3, the V gene TRBV5-4, with a weak D call TRBD1 (6 bases). The length of the CDR3 is 14 residues. V lost 2 bases and J 5 bases, leaving 12 bases between the germline ends. Germline V gene sequence: CDR1 SGHNT, CDR2 YYREEE (reference sequence). The CDR3 region has the DNA TGTGCCAGCAGCTTACCAGGGGAAGTAGATACGCAGTATTTT. Encoded protein: CASSLPGEVDTQYF.